Listed below are T cell receptor beta chains from one sample, sequenced in a study of blood T cells in healthy people across ages. TCRdb itself ran the 5' RACE reads through MiXCR, one entry per CDR3 protein. The repertoire holds over 1,300,000 distinct CDR3 sequences, with 45% to 70% as singletons. Source material: blood. The receptors originated from a man aged 18 to 30 in good health. The CDR3 runs from the conserved cysteine through the conserved F or W. A D gene is named only where the DNA matches it firmly. Size tells how often a clone was seen (once, few, many) or the class of an expanded clone, and some rows leave it out.

v_gene: TRBV29-1; d_gene: NA; j_gene: TRBJ2-7; abundance: NA; CDR3nt: TGCAGCGTCGGGGGGGGACAGGGACGATCATCCTACGAGCAGTACTTC; CDR3aa: CSVGGGQGRSSYEQYF
v_gene: TRBV21-1; d_gene: NA; j_gene: TRBJ1-1; abundance: few; CDR3nt: TGTGCCAGCAGCCTTTCAAGGTGGGACAGCACTGAAGCTTTCTTT; CDR3aa: CASSLSRWDSTEAFF
v_gene: TRBV18; d_gene: NA; j_gene: TRBJ2-3; abundance: NA; CDR3nt: TGTGCCAGCTCACCAGGAGTTCGCGGAAGTACAGATACGCAGTATTTT; CDR3aa: CASSPGVRGSTDTQYF
v_gene: TRBV20-1; d_gene: NA; j_gene: TRBJ2-5; abundance: many; CDR3nt: TGCAGTGCCCGGTGGGTTCGCGAGACCCAGTACTTC; CDR3aa: CSARWVRETQYF
v_gene: TRBV6-5; d_gene: TRBD2; j_gene: TRBJ2-3; abundance: few; CDR3nt: TGTGCCAGCAGTTACGATTCTAGCGGGGGGACTAAAGGTCCCCCAGATACGCAGTATTTT; CDR3aa: CASSYDSSGGTKGPPDTQYF
v_gene: TRBV4-3; d_gene: TRBD1; j_gene: TRBJ1-2; abundance: NA; CDR3nt: TGCGCCAGCAGCCAAGTACAGGGGGCTATACCTTCTGGCTACACCTTC; CDR3aa: CASSQVQGAIPSGYTF
v_gene: TRBV12-5; d_gene: NA; j_gene: TRBJ2-7; abundance: NA; CDR3nt: TGTGCTAGTGGTTTGGCCAGGGGCGGGTACGAGCAGTACTTC; CDR3aa: CASGLARGGYEQYF
v_gene: TRBV15; d_gene: TRBD1; j_gene: TRBJ1-5; abundance: few; CDR3nt: TGTGCCACCAGCGGAAACAGGGGGCTTAATCAGCCCCAGCATTTT; CDR3aa: CATSGNRGLNQPQHF
v_gene: TRBV20-1; d_gene: TRBD2; j_gene: TRBJ2-7; abundance: NA; CDR3nt: TGCAGTGCCGAGCGGGCGGGAGAGGGTCGCGAGCAGTACTTC; CDR3aa: CSAERAGEGREQYF
v_gene: TRBV28; d_gene: NA; j_gene: TRBJ2-7; abundance: NA; CDR3nt: TGTGCCAGCATCGCCTCCACCTACGAGCAGTACTTC; CDR3aa: CASIASTYEQYF
v_gene: TRBV7-2; d_gene: NA; j_gene: TRBJ2-1; abundance: NA; CDR3nt: TGTGCCAGCAGCACGTCGTGGAAGGAGCAGTTCTTC; CDR3aa: CASSTSWKEQFF
v_gene: TRBV29-1; d_gene: TRBD1; j_gene: TRBJ2-1; abundance: NA; CDR3nt: TGCAGCGCCGGGCAGGGACAGTACAATGAGCAGTTCTTC; CDR3aa: CSAGQGQYNEQFF
v_gene: TRBV11-1; d_gene: TRBD1; j_gene: TRBJ1-2; abundance: few; CDR3nt: TGTGCCAGCAGCCTGGGGACAGGGGAGCTCTATGGCTACACCTTC; CDR3aa: CASSLGTGELYGYTF
v_gene: TRBV7-2; d_gene: NA; j_gene: TRBJ2-3; abundance: few; CDR3nt: TGTGCCAGCAGCTTAAGTTCAAATACGCAGTATTTT; CDR3aa: CASSLSSNTQYF
v_gene: TRBV29-1; d_gene: NA; j_gene: TRBJ2-1; abundance: NA; CDR3nt: TGCAGCGTTGAAGACAGGGCAGCCTACAATGAGCAGTTCTTC; CDR3aa: CSVEDRAAYNEQFF
v_gene: TRBV10-3; d_gene: NA; j_gene: TRBJ1-2; abundance: NA; CDR3nt: TGTGCCATCAGTGTGTCGGGCCGTGTGTATGGCTACACCTTC; CDR3aa: CAISVSGRVYGYTF
v_gene: TRBV14; d_gene: TRBD1; j_gene: TRBJ2-2; abundance: NA; CDR3nt: TGTGCCAGCAGCCTCGGGACAGGGACTCTCACCGGGGAGCTGTTTTTT; CDR3aa: CASSLGTGTLTGELFF
v_gene: TRBV9; d_gene: NA; j_gene: TRBJ2-1; abundance: once; CDR3nt: TGTGCCAGCAGCGTAGAGAGTCGTAGGGATGAGCAGTTCTTC; CDR3aa: CASSVESRRDEQFF
v_gene: TRBV6-5; d_gene: NA; j_gene: TRBJ2-7; abundance: NA; CDR3nt: TGTGCCAGCTCGGACCGAACCCGCTCCTACGAGCAGTACTTC; CDR3aa: CASSDRTRSYEQYF
v_gene: TRBV4-2; d_gene: TRBD1; j_gene: TRBJ2-5; abundance: NA; CDR3nt: TGTGCCAGCAGCCGACTTGACAGGGGACAAGAGACCCAGTACTTC; CDR3aa: CASSRLDRGQETQYF
v_gene: TRBV12-3/TRBV12-4; d_gene: TRBD2; j_gene: TRBJ2-3; abundance: NA; CDR3nt: TGTGCCAGCAGTGTACCCTACTTGGGACTAGCGGGGGCAGCCGGACTGGGAGATACGCAGTATTTT; CDR3aa: CASSVPYLGLAGAAGLGDTQYF
v_gene: TRBV7-2; d_gene: NA; j_gene: TRBJ2-5; abundance: once; CDR3nt: TGTGCCAGCAGCCAACGACCTGGGGAGACCCAGTACTTC; CDR3aa: CASSQRPGETQYF
v_gene: TRBV4-2; d_gene: TRBD2; j_gene: TRBJ2-7; abundance: few; CDR3nt: TGTGCCAGCAGCCAAGAGACTAGCGGGAGAACGGGAGAGTTCTTC; CDR3aa: CASSQETSGRTGEFF
v_gene: TRBV29-1; d_gene: TRBD1; j_gene: TRBJ1-2; abundance: few; CDR3nt: TGCAGCGCCAGACAGGGCAATAACTATGGCTACACCTTC; CDR3aa: CSARQGNNYGYTF
v_gene: TRBV6-5; d_gene: NA; j_gene: TRBJ2-4; abundance: few; CDR3nt: TGTGCCAGCAGTTACGTGTTTGGGGCCAAAAACATTCAGTACTTC; CDR3aa: CASSYVFGAKNIQYF
v_gene: TRBV10-3; d_gene: NA; j_gene: TRBJ2-2; abundance: NA; CDR3nt: TGTGCCATCAGTGAGAACGCCCTTGGGACCGGGGAGCTGTTTTTT; CDR3aa: CAISENALGTGELFF
v_gene: TRBV27; d_gene: TRBD1; j_gene: TRBJ1-5; abundance: NA; CDR3nt: TGTGCCAGCAGTACGACAGGGTATAGCAATCAGCCCCAGCATTTT; CDR3aa: CASSTTGYSNQPQHF
v_gene: TRBV4-1; d_gene: NA; j_gene: TRBJ2-7; abundance: NA; CDR3nt: TGCGCCAGCAGCCAAGAAGGCGGTTTCTCCTACGAGCAGTACTTC; CDR3aa: CASSQEGGFSYEQYF